The 25 T cell receptor beta chains listed next were all sequenced from one sample in a study of CD8 T cells in Susac syndrome. The RNA, about 0.45 to 1 ug, was put through reverse transcription using random hexamers. A single record per CDR3 protein comes from TCRdb applying MiXCR to the immunoSEQ multiplex PCR reads. Of almost 450,000 distinct CDR3 sequences listed, around 83% were seen once; the top ten hold under 0.15%. Sequenced material: CD8+ T cells from PBMCs. All receptors derive from a human donor with multiple sclerosis.

This clonotype appeared a single time. This rearrangement joins TRBV5-6 to TRBJ1-1; D call uncertain. V was cut by 4 bases and J by 3 bases, with 4 bases left in between. The germline V gene encodes CDR1 SGHDT and CDR2 YYEEEE. There are 11 residues in the CDR3. The CDR3 is CASSVDTEAFF. CDR3 nucleotide sequence: TGTGCCAGCAGCGTAGACACTGAAGCTTTCTTT.

The gene calls are TRBV6-2 or TRBV6-3 and TRBJ2-3, with 9 bases lining up with TRBD2. Germline CDR1 reads MNHEY; CDR2 reads SVGEGT. This CDR3 has 19 amino acids. Unmatched junction bases numbered 17, after V lost 3 bases and J lost 4 bases. CDR3 amino acids: CASSYLPGLALTEADTQYF. The CDR3 DNA reads TGTGCCAGCAGTTATCTACCGGGACTAGCTCTAACGGAGGCAGATACGCAGTATTTT.

The rearrangement joins TRBV5-4 to TRBJ1-1, with D possibly TRBD1 on 6 matching bases. V was shortened by 0 bases and J by 2 bases, with 14 bases between the two germline ends. CDR3 length equals 16 residues. Germline-derived CDR1 and CDR2 are SGHNT and YYREEE (reference sequence). This CDR3 is CASSLGGIGGNTEAFF. In DNA form, the CDR3 reads TGTGCCAGCAGCTTGGGCGGGATAGGGGGAAACACTGAAGCTTTCTTT.

The chain is built from TRBV4-2 and TRBJ2-1; D not certain. V was shortened by 2 bases and J by 8 bases, with 13 bases between the two germline ends. Germline V gives CDR1 LGHNA, CDR2 YNFKEQ. The CDR3 is made up of 14 amino acids. This CDR3 reads CASSQRSPVYEQFF. For the CDR3, the DNA is TGTGCCAGCAGCCAAAGATCCCCAGTCTATGAGCAGTTCTTC.

The gene calls are TRBV6-1 and TRBJ2-7; 7 bases are a match to TRBD1. CDR3 length: 15 residues. Germline CDR1 is MNHNS and CDR2 is SASEGT. Germline trimming cut 2 bases from V and 3 bases from J; bases unmatched to any gene: 7. The CDR3 loop reads CASSEFVGTVYEQYF. CDR3 DNA: TGTGCCAGCAGTGAATTTGTAGGGACAGTCTACGAGCAGTACTTC.

The chain carries TRBV20-1 and TRBJ2-5; D is possibly TRBD1 or TRBD2 (7 bases each). The CDR3 sequence is 15 residues long. Germline CDR1 DFQATT, CDR2 SNEGSKA (reference sequence). V was shortened by 3 bases and J by 5 bases, with 19 bases between the two germline ends. CDR3 in DNA: TGCAGTGCTAGCGGGGGAGGGGGCCCTGGGGAGACCCAGTACTTC. This gives the protein CSASGGGGPGETQYF.

The J gene is TRBJ2-5, the V gene TRBV4-1; no clear D gene. Germline assignment: CDR1 MGHRA and CDR2 YSYEKL. Trimming took 0 bases from V and 5 from J, leaving 10 bases between them. The CDR3 has 14 amino acids. CDR3 in amino acids: CASSQDWSDETQYF. The CDR3 DNA reads as TGCGCCAGCAGCCAAGATTGGAGTGATGAGACCCAGTACTTC.

The rearrangement joins TRBV24-1 to TRBJ2-7; 11 nucleotides agree with TRBD1. The CDR3 is 16 amino acids. The ends lost 5 bases at V and 6 bases at J; junction bases unmatched: 11. Germline V gene data show CDR1 as KGHDR and CDR2 as SFDVKD. CDR3 sequence reads: CATSGSPGQGACEQYF. The CDR3 DNA is TGTGCCACCAGTGGCTCCCCAGGACAGGGGGCTTGCGAGCAGTACTTC.

This clonotype appeared a single time. The V and J genes are TRBV2 and TRBJ2-7, with no clear D. Germline V lookup: CDR1 SNHLY, CDR2 FYNNEI. Trimming pared 8 bases from V and 2 bases from J, leaving 7 bases between. The CDR3 has 11 residues. CDR3 sequence: CASDIAYEQYF. The CDR3 DNA reads as TGTGCCAGCGACATAGCCTACGAGCAGTACTTC.

This chain joins TRBV5-1 and TRBJ2-1; the D is unclear. V was clipped by 5 bases and J by 0 bases, with 6 bases between them. Germline V gene data show CDR1 as SGHRS and CDR2 as YFSETQ. The length of the CDR3 is 13 residues. The CDR3 protein is CASRQTSYNEQFF. The CDR3, as DNA: TGCGCCAGCAGACAGACCTCCTACAATGAGCAGTTCTTC.

This sequence joins TRBV6-1 and TRBJ1-1; D remains ambiguous. This CDR3 is 11 amino acids long. Germline CDR1 reads MNHNS; CDR2 reads SASEGT. V lost 5 bases and J lost 6, with 7 bases in between. Written as DNA, the CDR3 is TGTGCCAGCAGTACGGTTCCTGAAGCTTTCTTT. It specifies CASSTVPEAFF.

The gene calls are TRBV27 and TRBJ2-7; D is ambiguous. CDR1 and CDR2 (germline): MNHEY, SMNVEV (reference sequence). The CDR3 spans 15 residues. V lost 2 bases, J lost 2 bases, and 13 bases lay in between. The CDR3 sequence: CASSLIPPRTYEQYF. For the CDR3, the DNA is TGTGCCAGCAGTTTAATTCCCCCGAGAACCTACGAGCAGTACTTC.

The chain recombines TRBV9 with TRBJ2-7; TRBD2 aligns across 8 bases. Looked up from germline, CDR1 is SGDLS and CDR2 is YYNGEE. The trim removed 0 bases at V and 5 bases at J, leaving 10 bases unmatched. There are 16 residues in the CDR3. The CDR3 sequence: CASSVGRERETHEQYF. The CDR3 region has the DNA TGTGCCAGCAGCGTAGGGAGGGAGCGGGAGACCCACGAGCAGTACTTC.

This rearrangement joins TRBV2 to TRBJ2-6; TRBD1 matches at 8 bases. V lost 10 bases and J lost 0; bases outside the gene matches: 14. CDR1 and CDR2 (germline): SNHLY, FYNNEI. The CDR3 has 18 residues. This CDR3 reads CAILIGDRTYSGANVLTF. For the CDR3, the DNA is TGTGCCATCCTAATTGGGGACAGGACTTACTCTGGGGCCAACGTCCTGACTTTC.

V and J are TRBV13 and TRBJ2-7; 7 bases are a match to TRBD1. V shed 3 bases and J 2 bases; nucleotides not matched to a gene: 7. This CDR3 spans 15 amino acids. Germline assignment: CDR1 PRHDT and CDR2 FYEKMQ (reference sequence). CDR3 DNA sequence: TGTGCCAGCAGCTTTGGGGCAGGGGGTGCCTACGAGCAGTACTTC. It codes for CASSFGAGGAYEQYF.

The chain couples TRBV12-3 or TRBV12-4 to TRBJ1-5, with a weak D call TRBD1 (5 bases). There are 13 residues in the CDR3. V dropped 7 bases and J dropped 4 bases, with 11 bases sitting between them. CDR3 amino acids: CASTEGENQPQHF. The CDR3 nucleotides read TGTGCCAGCACCGAAGGGGAAAATCAGCCCCAGCATTTT.

This chain uses TRBV6-5 with TRBJ2-2, with D possibly matching TRBD2 (6 bases). Germline V gene lookup returns CDR1 MNHEY and CDR2 SVGAGI. The CDR3 sequence is 15 residues long. The V gene lost 3 bases and the J gene lost 5 bases, with 13 bases spanning the gap. In DNA, the CDR3 is TGTGCCAGCAGTTATTCAACTAGCAGTACCGGGGAGCTGTTTTTT. Protein sequence: CASSYSTSSTGELFF.

The rearrangement joins TRBV4-1 to TRBJ2-7; 8 bases are a match to TRBD1. The length of the CDR3 is 17 residues. The V segment lost 2 bases and the J segment 5 bases; nucleotides outside the gene matches: 14. Per germline, CDR1 MGHRA and CDR2 YSYEKL. The CDR3 DNA sequence: TGCGCCAGCAGCCAAAATCTTTTCGGACAGGGTTATGACGAGCAGTACTTC. The encoded protein is CASSQNLFGQGYDEQYF.

The chain links TRBV7-6 to TRBJ1-4; 8 bases align to TRBD1. The V gene's germline CDR1 is SGHVS and CDR2 FNYEAQ. The CDR3 runs 15 residues. The V segment lost 5 bases and the J segment 8 bases; nucleotides outside the gene matches: 10. The CDR3 DNA sequence: TGTGCCAGCAGCGCAAAGACAGGGGAAGGGGAAAAACTGTTTTTT. This sequence encodes CASSAKTGEGEKLFF.

The rearrangement links TRBV30 to TRBJ1-6; D not resolved. Germline values: CDR1 GTSNPN, CDR2 SVGIG (reference sequence). The V end lost 5 bases, the J end lost 12 bases, and 5 bases lay between the germline ends. The length of the CDR3 is 9 residues. This CDR3 reads CAWGRPLHF. CDR3 nucleotides: TGTGCCTGGGGAAGACCCCTCCACTTT.

This clonotype occurred once. This sequence joins TRBV4-1 and TRBJ2-3; possible D gene TRBD1, 5 bases. The V gene's germline CDR1 is MGHRA and CDR2 YSYEKL. V was shortened by 8 bases and J by 8 bases, with 8 bases between the two germline ends. The CDR3 covers 10 residues. The CDR3 region is CASGQGTQYF. The CDR3 nucleotides are TGCGCCAGCGGGCAGGGTACGCAGTATTTT.

The sample holds a few counts of this clonotype. CDR3 nucleotide sequence: TGTGCCAGCGAGCGGGAGGACTCCTACGAGCAGTACTTC. It encodes CASEREDSYEQYF. The chain joins TRBV6-2 or TRBV6-3 to TRBJ2-7; 9 bases match TRBD2. From germline, CDR1 is MNHEY and CDR2 SVGEGT. This CDR3 spans 13 amino acids. V lost 8 bases to trimming and J lost 0 bases; unmatched junction nucleotides: 2.

The chain links TRBV5-6 to TRBJ2-2; D uncertain. The V gene's germline CDR1 is SGHDT and CDR2 YYEEEE. The CDR3 is made up of 15 amino acids. V dropped 5 bases and J dropped 4 bases, with 15 bases sitting between them. The CDR3 reads CASRLWGSGTGELFF. The CDR3 bases are TGTGCCAGCAGACTCTGGGGATCAGGCACCGGGGAGCTGTTTTTT. Using reference TRBV5-6 and TRBJ2-2 for the parts outside the CDR3, the full variable domain is DAGVTQSPTHLIKTRGQQVTLRCSPKSGHDTVSWYQQALGQGPQFIFQYYEEEERQRGNFPDRFSGHQFPNYSSELNVNALLLGDSALYLCASRLWGSGTGELFFGEGSRLTVL.

V usage is TRBV12-3 or TRBV12-4 and J usage is TRBJ2-5, with no clear D. This CDR3 has 15 residues. The ends were cut back, 6 bases at V and 2 bases at J, with 16 bases in the middle. In nucleotides, the CDR3 is TGTGCCAGCAGCCACGACCCCTATTTTCAAGAGACCCAGTACTTC. This gives the protein CASSHDPYFQETQYF.

This clonotype was detected only a few times. The chain combines TRBV11-2 with TRBJ1-1; D gene ambiguous. Trimming removed 9 bases at V and 7 bases at J, with 9 bases between. The V gene's germline CDR1 is SGHAT and CDR2 FQNNGV. The CDR3 covers 10 residues. Here the CDR3 reads CASQNGEAFF. The CDR3 nucleotides are TGTGCCAGTCAGAATGGTGAAGCTTTCTTT.